The clone carrying this TCR beta chain has a handful of counts. Its antigen is unidentified. The sample originates from a study of shared clonotypes between healthy human individuals. Background on the study: Donors had three CD4 naive, three CD4 memory, two CD8 naive and one CD8 memory plate apiece.

Naive CD8 populations comprised CD45RO-negative cells positively selected for CCR7, excluding terminally differentiated effector memory CD45RA+ cells. The V gene lost 0 bases and the J gene lost 10 bases, with 16 bases spanning the gap. The CDR3 contains 15 residues. Germline loops: CDR1 LGHNA, CDR2 YNFKEQ. The authors ran the assay at deep level. Replicate PCRs run on sorted subsets employed approximately 180 ng DNA, approximately 30,000 T cell genomes. The repertoire was sequenced with immunoSEQ multiplex PCR; TCRdb's copy has only in-frame clones and lacks some. The sample records millions of clones, just under 95% being singletons. Study-level results: Richness estimates generally favored naive over memory subsets.

J is TRBJ2-1 and V is TRBV4-2; tentatively, D is TRBD2 (5 bases). Sequenced sample: naive CD8+ T cells sorted from blood. This receptor was taken from a man aged 18 to 35 in good health. Here the CDR3 DNA reads TGTGCCAGCAGCCAAGAGATTTACCCCGGGGTAGAGCAGTTCTTC. Translated: CASSQEIYPGVEQFF.